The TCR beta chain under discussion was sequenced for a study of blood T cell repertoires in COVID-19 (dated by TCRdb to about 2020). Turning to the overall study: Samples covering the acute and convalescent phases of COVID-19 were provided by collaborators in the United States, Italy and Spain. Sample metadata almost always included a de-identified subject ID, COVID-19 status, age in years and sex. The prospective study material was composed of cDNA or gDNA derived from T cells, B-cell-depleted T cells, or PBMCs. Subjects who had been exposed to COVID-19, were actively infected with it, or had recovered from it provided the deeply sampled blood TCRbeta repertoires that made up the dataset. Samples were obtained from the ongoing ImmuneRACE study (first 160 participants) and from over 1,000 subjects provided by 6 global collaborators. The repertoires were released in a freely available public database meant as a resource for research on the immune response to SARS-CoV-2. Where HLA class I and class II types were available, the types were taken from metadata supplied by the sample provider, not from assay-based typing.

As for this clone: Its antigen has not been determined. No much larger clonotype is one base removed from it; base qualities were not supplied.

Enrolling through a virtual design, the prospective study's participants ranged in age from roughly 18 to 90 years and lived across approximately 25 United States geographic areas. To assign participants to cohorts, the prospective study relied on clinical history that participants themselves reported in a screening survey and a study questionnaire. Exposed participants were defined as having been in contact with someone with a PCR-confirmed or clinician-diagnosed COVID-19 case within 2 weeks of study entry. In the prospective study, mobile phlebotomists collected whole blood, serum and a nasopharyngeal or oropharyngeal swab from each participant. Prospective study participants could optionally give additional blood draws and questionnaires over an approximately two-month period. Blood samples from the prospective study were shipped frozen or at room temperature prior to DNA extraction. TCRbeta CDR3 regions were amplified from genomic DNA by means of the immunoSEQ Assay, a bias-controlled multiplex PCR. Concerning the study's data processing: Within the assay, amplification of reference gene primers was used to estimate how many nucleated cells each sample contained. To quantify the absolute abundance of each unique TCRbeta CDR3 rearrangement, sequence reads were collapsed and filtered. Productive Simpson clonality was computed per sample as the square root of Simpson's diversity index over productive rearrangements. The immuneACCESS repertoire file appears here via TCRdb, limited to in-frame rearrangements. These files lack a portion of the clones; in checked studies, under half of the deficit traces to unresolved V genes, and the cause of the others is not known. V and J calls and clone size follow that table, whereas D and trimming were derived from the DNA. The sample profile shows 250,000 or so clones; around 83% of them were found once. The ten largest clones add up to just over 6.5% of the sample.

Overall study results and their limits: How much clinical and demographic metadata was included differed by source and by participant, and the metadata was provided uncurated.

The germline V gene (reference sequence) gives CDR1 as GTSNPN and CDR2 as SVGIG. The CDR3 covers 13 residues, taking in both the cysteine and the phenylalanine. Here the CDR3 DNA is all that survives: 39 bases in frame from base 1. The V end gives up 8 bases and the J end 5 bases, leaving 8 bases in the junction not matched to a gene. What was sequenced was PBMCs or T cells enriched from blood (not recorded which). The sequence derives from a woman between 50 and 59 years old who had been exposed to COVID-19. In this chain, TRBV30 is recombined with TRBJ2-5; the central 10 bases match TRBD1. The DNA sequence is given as TGTGCCGCAGGACAGGGGGATAAGGAGACCCAGTACTTC. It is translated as CAAGQGDKETQYF.